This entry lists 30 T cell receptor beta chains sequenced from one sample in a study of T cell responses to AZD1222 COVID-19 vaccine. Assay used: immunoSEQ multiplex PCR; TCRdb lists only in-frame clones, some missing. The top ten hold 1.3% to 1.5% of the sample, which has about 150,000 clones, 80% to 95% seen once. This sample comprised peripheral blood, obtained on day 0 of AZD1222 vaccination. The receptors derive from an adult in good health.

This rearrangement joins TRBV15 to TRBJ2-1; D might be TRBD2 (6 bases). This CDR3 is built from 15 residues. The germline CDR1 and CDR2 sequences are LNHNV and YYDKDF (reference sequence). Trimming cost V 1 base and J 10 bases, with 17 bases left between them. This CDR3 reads CATSRVLAGSVEQFF. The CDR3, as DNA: TGTGCCACCAGCAGAGTACTAGCAGGTAGTGTCGAGCAGTTCTTC. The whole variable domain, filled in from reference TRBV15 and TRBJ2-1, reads DAMVIQNPRYQVTQFGKPVTLSCSQTLNHNVMYWYQQKSSQAPKLLFHYYDKDFNNEADTPDNFQSRRPNTSFCFLDIRSPGLGDTAMYLCATSRVLAGSVEQFFGPGTRLTVL.

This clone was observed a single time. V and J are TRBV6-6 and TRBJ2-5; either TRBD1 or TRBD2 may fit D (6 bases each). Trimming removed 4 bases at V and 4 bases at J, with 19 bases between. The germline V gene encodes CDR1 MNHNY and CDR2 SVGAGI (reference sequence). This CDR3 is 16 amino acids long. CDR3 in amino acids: CASSSGTRTTGETQYF. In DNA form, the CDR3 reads TGTGCCAGCAGTTCCGGGACACGGACTACGGGAGAGACCCAGTACTTC.

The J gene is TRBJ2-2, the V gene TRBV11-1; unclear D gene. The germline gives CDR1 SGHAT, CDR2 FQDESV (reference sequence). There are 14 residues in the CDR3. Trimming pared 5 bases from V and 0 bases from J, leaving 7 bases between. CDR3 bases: TGTGCCAGCAGCCAGCGAACGAACACCGGGGAGCTGTTTTTT. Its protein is CASSQRTNTGELFF.

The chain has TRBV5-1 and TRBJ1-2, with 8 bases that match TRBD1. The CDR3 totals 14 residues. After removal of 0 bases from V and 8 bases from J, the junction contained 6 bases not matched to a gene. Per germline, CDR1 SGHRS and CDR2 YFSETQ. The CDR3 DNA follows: TGCGCCAGCAGCTTGGGGGTGACAGGGGAGGGCTACACCTTC. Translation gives CASSLGVTGEGYTF.

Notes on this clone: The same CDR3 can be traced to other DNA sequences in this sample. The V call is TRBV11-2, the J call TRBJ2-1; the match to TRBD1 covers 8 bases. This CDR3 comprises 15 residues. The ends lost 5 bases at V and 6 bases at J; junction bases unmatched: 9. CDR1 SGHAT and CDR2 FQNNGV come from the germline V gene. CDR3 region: CASSHQSGTGNEQFF. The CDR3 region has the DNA TGTGCCAGCAGCCACCAATCCGGGACAGGCAATGAGCAGTTCTTC.

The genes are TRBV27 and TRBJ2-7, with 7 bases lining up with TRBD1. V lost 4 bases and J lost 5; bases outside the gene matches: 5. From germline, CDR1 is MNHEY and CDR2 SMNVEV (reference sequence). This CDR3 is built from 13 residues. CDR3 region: CASSSRQGHEQYF. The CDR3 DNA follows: TGTGCCAGCAGTTCGCGACAGGGCCACGAGCAGTACTTC.

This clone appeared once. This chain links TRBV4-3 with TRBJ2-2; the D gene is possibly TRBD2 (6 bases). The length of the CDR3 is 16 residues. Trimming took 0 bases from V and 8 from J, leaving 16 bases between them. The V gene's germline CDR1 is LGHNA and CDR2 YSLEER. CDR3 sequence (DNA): TGCGCCAGCAGCCAAGAAGGTCGGGGGTTGGAGGGGGAGCTGTTTTTT. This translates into CASSQEGRGLEGELFF.

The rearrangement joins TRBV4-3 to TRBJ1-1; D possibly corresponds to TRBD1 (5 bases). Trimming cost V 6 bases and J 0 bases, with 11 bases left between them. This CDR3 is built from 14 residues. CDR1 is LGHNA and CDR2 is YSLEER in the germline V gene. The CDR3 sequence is CASSPDRLNTEAFF. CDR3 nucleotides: TGCGCCAGCAGTCCAGACAGACTGAACACTGAAGCTTTCTTT.

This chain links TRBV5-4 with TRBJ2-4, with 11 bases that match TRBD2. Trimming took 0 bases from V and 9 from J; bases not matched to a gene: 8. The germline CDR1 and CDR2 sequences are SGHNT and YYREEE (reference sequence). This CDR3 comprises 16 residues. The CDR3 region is CASSLAASGRTGIQYF. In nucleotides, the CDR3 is TGTGCCAGCAGCTTGGCGGCTAGCGGGAGGACCGGCATTCAGTACTTC.

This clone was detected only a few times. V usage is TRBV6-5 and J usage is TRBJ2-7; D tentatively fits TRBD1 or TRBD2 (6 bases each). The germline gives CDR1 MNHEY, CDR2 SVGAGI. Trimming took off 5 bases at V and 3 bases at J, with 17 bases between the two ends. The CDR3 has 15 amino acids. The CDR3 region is CASSRGAGGNYEQYF. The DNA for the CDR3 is TGTGCCAGCAGTAGGGGGGCCGGGGGCAACTACGAGCAGTACTTC.

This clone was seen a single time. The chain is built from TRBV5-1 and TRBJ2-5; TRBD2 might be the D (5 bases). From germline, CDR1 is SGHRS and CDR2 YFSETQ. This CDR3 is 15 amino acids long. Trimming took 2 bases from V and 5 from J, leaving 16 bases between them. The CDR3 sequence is CASSLGGSTGETQYF. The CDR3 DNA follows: TGCGCCAGCAGCTTAGGCGGCTCAACGGGGGAGACCCAGTACTTC.

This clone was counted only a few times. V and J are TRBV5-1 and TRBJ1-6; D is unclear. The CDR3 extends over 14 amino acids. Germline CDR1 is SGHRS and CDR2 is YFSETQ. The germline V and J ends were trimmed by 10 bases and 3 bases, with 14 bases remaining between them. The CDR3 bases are TGCGCCTGCCTTAGGGCAGGCTATAATTCACCCCTCCACTTT. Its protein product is CACLRAGYNSPLHF.

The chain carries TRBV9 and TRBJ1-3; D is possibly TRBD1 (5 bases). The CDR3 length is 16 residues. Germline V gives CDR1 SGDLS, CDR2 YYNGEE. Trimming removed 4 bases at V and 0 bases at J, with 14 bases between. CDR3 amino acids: CASSRAGILSGNTIYF. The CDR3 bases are TGTGCCAGCAGCCGGGCAGGGATACTCTCTGGAAACACCATATATTTT.

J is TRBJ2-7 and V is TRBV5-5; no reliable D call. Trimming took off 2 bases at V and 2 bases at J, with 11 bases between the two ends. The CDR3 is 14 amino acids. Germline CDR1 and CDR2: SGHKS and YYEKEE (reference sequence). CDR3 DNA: TGTGCCAGCAGCTTCATTACAGAGGCCTACGAGCAGTACTTC. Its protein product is CASSFITEAYEQYF.

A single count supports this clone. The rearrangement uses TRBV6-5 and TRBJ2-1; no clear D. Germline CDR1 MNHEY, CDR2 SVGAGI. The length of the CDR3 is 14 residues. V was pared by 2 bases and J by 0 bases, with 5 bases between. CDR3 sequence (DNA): TGTGCCAGCAGTTACGAAAGCTCCTACAATGAGCAGTTCTTC. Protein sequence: CASSYESSYNEQFF.

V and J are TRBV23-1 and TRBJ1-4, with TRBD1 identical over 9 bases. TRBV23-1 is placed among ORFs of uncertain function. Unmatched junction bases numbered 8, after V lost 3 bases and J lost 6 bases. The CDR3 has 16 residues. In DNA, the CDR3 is TGCGCCAGCAGTCACCGGCCCGGGACAGGGTATGAAAAACTGTTTTTT. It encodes CASSHRPGTGYEKLFF.

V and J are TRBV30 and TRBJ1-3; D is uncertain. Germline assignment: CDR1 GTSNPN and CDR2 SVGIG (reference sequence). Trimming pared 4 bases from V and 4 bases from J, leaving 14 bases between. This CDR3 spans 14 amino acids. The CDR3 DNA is TGTGCCTGGAAGCTTGTCGGCGTCGGAAACACCATATATTTT. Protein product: CAWKLVGVGNTIYF.

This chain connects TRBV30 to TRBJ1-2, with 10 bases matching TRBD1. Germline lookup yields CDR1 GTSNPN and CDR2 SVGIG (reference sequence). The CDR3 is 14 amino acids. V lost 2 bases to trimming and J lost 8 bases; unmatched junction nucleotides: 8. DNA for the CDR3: TGTGCCTGGAGTCTAGACAGGGGGCGAGGAGGCTACACCTTC. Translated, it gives CAWSLDRGRGGYTF.

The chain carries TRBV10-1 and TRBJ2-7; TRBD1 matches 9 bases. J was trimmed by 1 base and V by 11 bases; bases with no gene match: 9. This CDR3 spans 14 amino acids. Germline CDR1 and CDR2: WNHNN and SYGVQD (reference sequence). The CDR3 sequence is CASLPGQGSYEQYF. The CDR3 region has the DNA TGCGCCTCCCTCCCGGGACAGGGATCCTACGAGCAGTACTTC.

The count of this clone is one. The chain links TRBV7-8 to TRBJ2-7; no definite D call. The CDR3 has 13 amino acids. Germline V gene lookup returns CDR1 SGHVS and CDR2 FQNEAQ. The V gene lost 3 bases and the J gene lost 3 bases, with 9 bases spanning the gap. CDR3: CASSLKTGYEQYF. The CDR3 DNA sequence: TGTGCCAGCAGCTTGAAGACTGGCTACGAGCAGTACTTC.

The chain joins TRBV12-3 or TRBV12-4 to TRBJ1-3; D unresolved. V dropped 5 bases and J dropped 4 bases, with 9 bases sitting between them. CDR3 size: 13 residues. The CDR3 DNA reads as TGTGCCAGCAGTCCCAGACGCGGAAACACCATATATTTT. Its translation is CASSPRRGNTIYF.

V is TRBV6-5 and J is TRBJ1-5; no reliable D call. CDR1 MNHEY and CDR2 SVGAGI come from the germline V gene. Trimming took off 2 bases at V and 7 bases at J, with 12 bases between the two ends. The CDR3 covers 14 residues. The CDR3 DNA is TGTGCCAGCAGTTACAGTGGGGTTAGCCAGCCCCAGCATTTT. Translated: CASSYSGVSQPQHF.

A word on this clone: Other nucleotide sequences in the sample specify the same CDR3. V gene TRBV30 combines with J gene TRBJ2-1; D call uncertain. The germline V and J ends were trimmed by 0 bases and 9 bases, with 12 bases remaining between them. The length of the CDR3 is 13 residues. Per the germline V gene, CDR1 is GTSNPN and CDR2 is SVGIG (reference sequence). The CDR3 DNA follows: TGTGCCTGGAGTGTAAGGTCGTCGGGTGAGCAGTTCTTC. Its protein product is CAWSVRSSGEQFF.

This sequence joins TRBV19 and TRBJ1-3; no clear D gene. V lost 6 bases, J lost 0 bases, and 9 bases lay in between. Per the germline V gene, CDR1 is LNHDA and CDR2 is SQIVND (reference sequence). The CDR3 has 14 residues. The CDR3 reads CASRPGFSGNTIYF. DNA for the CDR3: TGTGCCAGTAGGCCGGGATTCTCTGGAAACACCATATATTTT.

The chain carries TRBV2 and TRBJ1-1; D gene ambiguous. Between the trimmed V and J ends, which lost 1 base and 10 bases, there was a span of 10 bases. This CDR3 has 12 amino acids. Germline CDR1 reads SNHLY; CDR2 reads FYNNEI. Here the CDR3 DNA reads TGTGCCAGCAGTGAAGGGTTTTCGGGAGCTTTCTTT. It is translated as CASSEGFSGAFF. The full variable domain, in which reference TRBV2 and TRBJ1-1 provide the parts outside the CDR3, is EPEVTQTPSHQVTQMGQEVILRCVPISNHLYFYWYRQILGQKVEFLVSFYNNEISEKSEIFDDQFSVERPDGSNFTLKIRSTKLEDSAMYFCASSEGFSGAFFGQGTRLTVV.

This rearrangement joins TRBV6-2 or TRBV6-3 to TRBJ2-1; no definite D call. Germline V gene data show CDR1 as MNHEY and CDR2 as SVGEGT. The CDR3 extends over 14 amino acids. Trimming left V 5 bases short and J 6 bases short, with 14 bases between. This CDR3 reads CASSPVRGSNEQFF. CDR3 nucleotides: TGTGCCAGCAGTCCGGTGCGCGGTAGCAATGAGCAGTTCTTC.

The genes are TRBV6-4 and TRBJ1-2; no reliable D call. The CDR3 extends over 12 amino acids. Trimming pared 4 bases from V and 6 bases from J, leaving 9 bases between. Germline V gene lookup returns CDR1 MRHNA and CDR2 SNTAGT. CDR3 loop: CASSVNGNGYTF. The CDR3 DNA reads TGTGCCAGCAGTGTTAATGGGAATGGCTACACCTTC.

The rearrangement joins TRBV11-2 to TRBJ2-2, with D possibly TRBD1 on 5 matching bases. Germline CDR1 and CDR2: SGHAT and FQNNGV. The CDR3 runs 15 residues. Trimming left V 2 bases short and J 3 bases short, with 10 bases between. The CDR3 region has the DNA TGTGCCAGCAGCTTAAGGGGCAGGTACACCGGGGAGCTGTTTTTT. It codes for CASSLRGRYTGELFF.

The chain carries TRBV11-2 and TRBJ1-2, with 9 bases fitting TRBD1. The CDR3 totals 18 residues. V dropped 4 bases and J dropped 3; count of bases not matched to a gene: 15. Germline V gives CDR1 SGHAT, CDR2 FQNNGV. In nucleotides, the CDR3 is TGTGCCAGCAGCTCCCTAACTCGTTCGACAGGGGGAGACTATGGCTACACCTTC. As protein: CASSSLTRSTGGDYGYTF.

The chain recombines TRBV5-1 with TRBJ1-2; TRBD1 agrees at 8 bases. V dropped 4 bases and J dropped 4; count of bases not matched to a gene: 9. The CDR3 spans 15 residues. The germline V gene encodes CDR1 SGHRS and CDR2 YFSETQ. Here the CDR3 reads CASSPEGQGGYGYTF. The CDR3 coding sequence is TGCGCCAGCAGCCCTGAAGGACAGGGTGGCTATGGCTACACCTTC. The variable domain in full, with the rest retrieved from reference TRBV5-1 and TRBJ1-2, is KAGVTQTPRYLIKTRGQQVTLSCSPISGHRSVSWYQQTPGQGLQFLFEYFSETQRNKGNFPGRFSGRQFSNSRSEMNVSTLELGDSALYLCASSPEGQGGYGYTFGSGTRLTVV.